Listed below are T cell receptor beta chains from one sample, sequenced in a study of T cell responses to AZD1222 COVID-19 vaccine. Libraries were prepared by immunoSEQ multiplex PCR; TCRdb keeps only in-frame clonotypes and omits some of them. The repertoire holds just over 90,000 clones, around 87% seen once, with less than 3% in the top ten. This specimen consisted of peripheral blood, obtained 28 days after the second AZD1222 dose. The receptor set was obtained from an adult who received the AZD1222 COVID-19 vaccine. Each CDR3 is given with its conserved first and last residue. A D gene is named only where the DNA matches it firmly. Size is omitted from some rows. Given values are once, few, many or a class for expanded clones.

size | J | V | D | CDR3 | DNA
- | TRBJ2-4 | TRBV18 | TRBD1 | CASSLGTGIAKNIQYF | TGTGCCAGCTCACTAGGGACAGGTATAGCCAAAAACATTCAGTACTTC
- | TRBJ2-7 | TRBV10-1 | TRBD1 | CASSAGTAYEQYF | TGCGCCAGCAGTGCCGGGACAGCCTACGAGCAGTACTTC
- | TRBJ1-2 | TRBV19 | TRBD1 | CASSISGAGGYGYTF | TGTGCCAGTAGTATCTCAGGTGCAGGGGGCTATGGCTACACCTTC
few | TRBJ2-3 | TRBV6-2/TRBV6-3 | TRBD2 | CASSGTSGGPDTQYF | TGTGCCAGCAGTGGGACTAGCGGGGGCCCAGATACGCAGTATTTT
- | TRBJ1-2 | TRBV29-1 | TRBD1 | CSVVDRGRRFYTF | TGCAGCGTTGTCGACAGGGGGCGTCGATTCTACACCTTC
once | TRBJ2-2 | TRBV6-1 | - | CASSEVGDTGELFF | TGTGCCAGCAGTGAAGTAGGGGACACCGGGGAGCTGTTTTTT
- | TRBJ2-3 | TRBV30 | - | CAWRVTGSTQYF | TGTGCCTGGAGGGTTACAGGCAGTACGCAGTATTTT
- | TRBJ1-5 | TRBV28 | TRBD1 | CASSLQGEPQHF | TGTGCCAGCAGCCTCCAGGGGGAGCCCCAGCATTTT
once | TRBJ2-5 | TRBV6-2/TRBV6-3 | TRBD1 | CASSYSGQGGWGTQYF | TGTGCCAGCAGTTACAGTGGACAGGGCGGTTGGGGGACCCAGTACTTC
few | TRBJ1-3 | TRBV19 | - | CASSARSGNTIYF | TGTGCCAGTAGCGCGAGATCTGGAAACACCATATATTTT
- | TRBJ2-3 | TRBV30 | - | CAWSVGGDTQYF | TGTGCCTGGAGTGTCGGGGGAGATACGCAGTATTTT
- | TRBJ2-1 | TRBV2 | TRBD1 | CASQIGGQGYNEQFF | TGTGCCAGCCAGATAGGGGGCCAAGGGTACAATGAGCAGTTCTTC
few | TRBJ2-6 | TRBV6-5 | - | CASSGLSSGANVLTF | TGTGCCAGCAGCGGACTATCCTCTGGGGCCAACGTCCTGACTTTC
- | TRBJ1-4 | TRBV5-1 | TRBD1 | CASSLGLTGEDEKLFF | TGCGCCAGCAGCTTGGGACTAACAGGGGAGGATGAAAAACTGTTTTTT
- | TRBJ1-5 | TRBV27 | TRBD1 | CASSRGQGGVSNQPQHF | TGTGCCAGCAGCCGTGGACAGGGGGGGGTGAGTAATCAGCCCCAGCATTTT
- | TRBJ1-1 | TRBV30 | - | CAWSVGLTTEAFF | TGTGCCTGGAGTGTAGGGCTTACAACTGAAGCTTTCTTT
- | TRBJ1-1 | TRBV4-3 | TRBD1 | CASSQMLGTGDTEAFF | TGCGCCAGCAGCCAAATGCTCGGGACAGGGGACACTGAAGCTTTCTTT
- | TRBJ2-7 | TRBV5-6 | TRBD2 | CASSPGTSGTIYEQYF | TGTGCCAGCAGCCCCGGGACTAGCGGGACCATCTACGAGCAGTACTTC
once | TRBJ1-6 | TRBV19 | - | CASSIGRTDSPLHF | TGTGCCAGTAGTATAGGGCGTACTGATTCACCCCTCCACTTT
few | TRBJ2-1 | TRBV10-3 | TRBD2 | CAITAGGPVRYNEQFF | TGTGCCATCACCGCGGGGGGGCCGGTTCGATACAATGAGCAGTTCTTC
- | TRBJ2-7 | TRBV10-1 | TRBD2 | CASSDTSGGSYEQYF | TGCGCCAGCAGTGATACTAGCGGGGGCTCCTACGAGCAGTACTTC
- | TRBJ2-2 | TRBV7-3 | TRBD2 | CASSLIGLAGVTGELFF | TGTGCCAGCAGCTTAATAGGGCTAGCGGGAGTCACCGGGGAGCTGTTTTTT
- | TRBJ2-7 | TRBV3-1/TRBV3-2 | TRBD2 | CASSPRTSYTYEQYF | TGTGCCAGCAGCCCCAGGACTAGCTACACCTACGAGCAGTACTTC
- | TRBJ2-7 | TRBV5-1 | - | CASSLGHATYEQYF | TGCGCCAGCAGTCTGGGACACGCAACCTACGAGCAGTACTTC
- | TRBJ1-1 | TRBV5-1 | TRBD1 | CASRPSPTGGLNTEAFF | TGCGCCAGCAGGCCGAGCCCGACAGGGGGCCTGAACACTGAAGCTTTCTTT
- | TRBJ2-4 | TRBV6-1 | TRBD2 | CASSEETSGGVAKNIQYF | TGTGCCAGCAGTGAAGAGACTAGCGGGGGGGTAGCCAAAAACATTCAGTACTTC
- | TRBJ1-1 | TRBV18 | - | CASSPFLSAGGPLAEAFF | TGTGCCAGCTCACCATTTCTTTCAGCCGGGGGGCCCTTGGCCGAAGCTTTCTTT
- | TRBJ2-1 | TRBV14 | - | CASSQRSRNEQFF | TGTGCCAGCAGCCAGAGAAGTAGGAATGAGCAGTTCTTC
- | TRBJ2-1 | TRBV6-2/TRBV6-3 | TRBD2 | CASSSQLAGGPDEQFF | TGTGCCAGCAGTTCCCAGCTAGCGGGGGGGCCCGATGAGCAGTTCTTC
few | TRBJ2-1 | TRBV10-2 | TRBD1 | CASSEGQGDVNEQFF | TGCGCCAGCAGTGAGGGACAGGGGGATGTCAATGAGCAGTTCTTC